This TCR beta chain was identified during a study of blood T cell repertoires in COVID-19. At the level of the study: COVID-19 samples collected from the United States, Italy and Spain covered acute and convalescent phases. In each case, the material was cDNA or gDNA derived from T cells, B-cell-depleted T cells, or PBMCs.

Clones were read by immunoSEQ multiplex PCR, and TCRdb kept only the in-frame ones, dropping some. The sample lists about 87,000 clones, around 90% occurring once. Germline V gene sequence: CDR1 MNHEY, CDR2 SVGAGI. Unmatched junction bases numbered 9, after V lost 8 bases and J lost 3 bases. The CDR3 extends over 14 amino acids. The sequenced material came from peripheral blood. The chain joins TRBV6-5 to TRBJ1-1, with 7 bases matching TRBD1. The sequence was obtained from a man aged 40-49 years with acute or convalescent COVID-19. DNA for the CDR3: TGTGCCAGCTCCATACAGGGGAAGGACACTGAAGCTTTCTTT. Its protein is CASSIQGKDTEAFF.